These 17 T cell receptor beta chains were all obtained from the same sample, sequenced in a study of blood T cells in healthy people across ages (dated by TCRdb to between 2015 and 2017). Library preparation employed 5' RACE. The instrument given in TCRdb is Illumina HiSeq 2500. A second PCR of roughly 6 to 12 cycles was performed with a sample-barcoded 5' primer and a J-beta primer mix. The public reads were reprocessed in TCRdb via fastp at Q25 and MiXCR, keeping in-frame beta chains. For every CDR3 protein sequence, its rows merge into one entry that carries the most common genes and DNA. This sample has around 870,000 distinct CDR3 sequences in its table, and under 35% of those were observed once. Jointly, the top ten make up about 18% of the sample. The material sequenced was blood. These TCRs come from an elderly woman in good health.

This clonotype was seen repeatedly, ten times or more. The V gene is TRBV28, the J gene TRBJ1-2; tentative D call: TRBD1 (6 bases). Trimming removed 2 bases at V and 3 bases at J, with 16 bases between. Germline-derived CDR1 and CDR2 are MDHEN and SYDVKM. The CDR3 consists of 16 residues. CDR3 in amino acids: CASSLPGATSYYGYTF. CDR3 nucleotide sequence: TGTGCCAGCAGTTTACCGGGGGCCACCTCATACTATGGCTACACCTTC.

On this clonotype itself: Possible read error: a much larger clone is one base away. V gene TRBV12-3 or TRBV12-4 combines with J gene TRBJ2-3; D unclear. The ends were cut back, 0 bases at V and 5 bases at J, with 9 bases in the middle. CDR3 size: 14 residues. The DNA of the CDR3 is TGTGCCAGCAGTTTAGCGATAAGGGTAGATACGCAGTATTTT. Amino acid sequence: CASSLAIRVDTQYF.

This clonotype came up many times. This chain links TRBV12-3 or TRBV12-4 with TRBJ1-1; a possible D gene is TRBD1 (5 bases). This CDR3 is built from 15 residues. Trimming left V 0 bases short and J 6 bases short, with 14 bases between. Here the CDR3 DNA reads TGTGCCAGCAGTTTAGCGTGGCAGGGAATATCTGAAGCTTTCTTT. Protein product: CASSLAWQGISEAFF.

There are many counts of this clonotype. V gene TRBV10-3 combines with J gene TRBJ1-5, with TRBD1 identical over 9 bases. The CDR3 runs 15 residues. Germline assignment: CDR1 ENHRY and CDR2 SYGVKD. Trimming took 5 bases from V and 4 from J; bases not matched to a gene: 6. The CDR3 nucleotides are TGTGCCATCAGTCCGGGACAGGGAAATAATCAGCCCCAGCATTTT. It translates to CAISPGQGNNQPQHF.

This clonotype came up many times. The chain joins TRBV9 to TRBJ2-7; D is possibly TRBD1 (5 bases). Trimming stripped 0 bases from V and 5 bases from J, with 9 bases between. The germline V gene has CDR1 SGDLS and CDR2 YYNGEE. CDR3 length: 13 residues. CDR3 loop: CASSVAGKDEQYF. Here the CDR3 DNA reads TGTGCCAGCAGCGTAGCAGGGAAAGACGAGCAGTACTTC.

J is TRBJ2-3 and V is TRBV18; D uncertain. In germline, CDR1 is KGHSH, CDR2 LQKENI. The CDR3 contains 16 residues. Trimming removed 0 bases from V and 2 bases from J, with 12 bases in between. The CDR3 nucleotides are TGTGCCAGCTCACCACCCGGTCGCCTGAACACAGATACGCAGTATTTT. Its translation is CASSPPGRLNTDTQYF.

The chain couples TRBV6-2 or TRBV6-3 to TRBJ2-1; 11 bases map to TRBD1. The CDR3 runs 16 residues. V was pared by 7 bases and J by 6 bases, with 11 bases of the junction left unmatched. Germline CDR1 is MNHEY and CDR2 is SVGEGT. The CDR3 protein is CASTYFPGQGVNEQFF. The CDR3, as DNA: TGTGCCAGCACCTACTTCCCGGGACAGGGGGTCAATGAGCAGTTCTTC.

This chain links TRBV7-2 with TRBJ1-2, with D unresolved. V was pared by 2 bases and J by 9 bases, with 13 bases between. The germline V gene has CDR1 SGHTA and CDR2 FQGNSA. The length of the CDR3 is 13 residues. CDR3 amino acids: CASSLPVPVSYTF. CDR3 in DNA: TGTGCCAGCAGCTTACCAGTCCCCGTGAGCTACACCTTC.

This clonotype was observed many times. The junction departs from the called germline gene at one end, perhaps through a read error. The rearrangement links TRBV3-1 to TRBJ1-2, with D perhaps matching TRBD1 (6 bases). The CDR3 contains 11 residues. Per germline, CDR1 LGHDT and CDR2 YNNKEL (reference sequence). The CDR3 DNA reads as TGTGCCAGCACCCAAGGGGGGGGCTACACCTTC. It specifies CASTQGGGYTF.

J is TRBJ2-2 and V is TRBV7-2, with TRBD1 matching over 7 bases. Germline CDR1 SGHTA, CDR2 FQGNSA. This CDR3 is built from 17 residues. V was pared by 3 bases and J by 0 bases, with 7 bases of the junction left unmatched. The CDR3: CASSFRQGLSNTGELFF. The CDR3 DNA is TGTGCCAGCAGCTTCAGACAGGGCCTCTCGAACACCGGGGAGCTGTTTTTT.

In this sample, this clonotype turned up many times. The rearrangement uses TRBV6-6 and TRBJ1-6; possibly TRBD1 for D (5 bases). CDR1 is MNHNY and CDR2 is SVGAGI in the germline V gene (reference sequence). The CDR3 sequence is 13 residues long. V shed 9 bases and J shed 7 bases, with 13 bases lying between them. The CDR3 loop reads CASRGGFNSPLHF. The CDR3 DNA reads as TGTGCCAGTCGGGGGGGGTTCAATTCACCCCTCCACTTT.

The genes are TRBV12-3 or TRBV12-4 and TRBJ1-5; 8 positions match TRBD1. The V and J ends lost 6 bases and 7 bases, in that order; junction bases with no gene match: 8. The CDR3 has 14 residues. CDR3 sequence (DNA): TGTGCCAGCAGCATCGGGACAGGAGGACAGCCCCAGCATTTT. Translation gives CASSIGTGGQPQHF.

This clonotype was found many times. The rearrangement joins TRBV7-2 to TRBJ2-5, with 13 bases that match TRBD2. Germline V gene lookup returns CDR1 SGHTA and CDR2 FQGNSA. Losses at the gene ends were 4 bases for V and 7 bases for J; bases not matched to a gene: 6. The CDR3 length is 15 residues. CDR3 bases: TGTGCCAGCAGCTATGGGACTAGCGGGGTGGGGACCCAGTACTTC. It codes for CASSYGTSGVGTQYF. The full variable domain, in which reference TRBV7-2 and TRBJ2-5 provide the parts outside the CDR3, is GAGVSQSPSNKVTEKGKDVELRCDPISGHTALYWYRQSLGQGLEFLIYFQGNSAPDKSGLPSDRFSAERTGGSVSTLTIQRTQQEDSAVYLCASSYGTSGVGTQYFGPGTRLLVL.

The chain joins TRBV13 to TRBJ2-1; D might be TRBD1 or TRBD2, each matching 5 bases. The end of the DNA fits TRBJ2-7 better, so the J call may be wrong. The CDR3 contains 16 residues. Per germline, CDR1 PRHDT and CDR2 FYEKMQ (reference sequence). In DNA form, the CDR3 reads TGTGCCAGCAGCTTAGGGACCGGGGCCTCCTACAATGAGCAGTACTTC. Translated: CASSLGTGASYNEQYF.

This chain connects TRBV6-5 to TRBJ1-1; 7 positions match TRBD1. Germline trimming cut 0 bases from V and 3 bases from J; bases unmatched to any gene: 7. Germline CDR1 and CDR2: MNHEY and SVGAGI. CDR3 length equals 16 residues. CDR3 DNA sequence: TGTGCCAGCAGTTACTCGGGAGACAGGGCTCACACTGAAGCTTTCTTT. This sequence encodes CASSYSGDRAHTEAFF.

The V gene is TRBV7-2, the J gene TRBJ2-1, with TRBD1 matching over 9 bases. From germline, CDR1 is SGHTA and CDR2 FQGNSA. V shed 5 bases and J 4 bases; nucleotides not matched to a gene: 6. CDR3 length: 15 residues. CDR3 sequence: CASSIDRGTYNEQFF. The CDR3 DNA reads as TGTGCCAGCAGCATAGACAGGGGGACTTACAATGAGCAGTTCTTC. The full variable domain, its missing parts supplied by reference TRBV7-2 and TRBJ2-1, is GAGVSQSPSNKVTEKGKDVELRCDPISGHTALYWYRQSLGQGLEFLIYFQGNSAPDKSGLPSDRFSAERTGGSVSTLTIQRTQQEDSAVYLCASSIDRGTYNEQFFGPGTRLTVL.

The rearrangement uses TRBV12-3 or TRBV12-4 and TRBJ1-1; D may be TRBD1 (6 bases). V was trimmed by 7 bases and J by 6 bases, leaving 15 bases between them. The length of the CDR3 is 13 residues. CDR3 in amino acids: CASKNRAAPEAFF. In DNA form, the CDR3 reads TGTGCCAGCAAAAACAGGGCCGCCCCTGAAGCTTTCTTT.